This T cell receptor beta chain derives from a study of blood T cell repertoires in COVID-19. Study information: PBMCs, B-cell-depleted T cells, or T cells provided the cDNA or gDNA that made up the material.

Germline V CDR1 and CDR2: MDHEN, SYDVKM. This CDR3 has 13 residues. After removal of 6 bases from V and 9 bases from J, the junction contained 8 bases not matched to a gene. This table comes from immunoSEQ multiplex PCR, and its TCRdb copy is limited to in-frame clones, with some not included. The profile shows more than 100,000 clones, roughly 78% of them singletons. The chain recombines TRBV28 with TRBJ2-3; 8 nucleotides line up with TRBD2. The sequencing sample was made of peripheral blood. The clonotype originates from a man between 60 and 75 years old with active or convalescent COVID-19. The CDR3 protein is CASSPGLVRTQYF. In DNA, the CDR3 is TGTGCCAGCAGCCCGGGACTAGTGAGGACGCAGTATTTT.